These 30 T cell receptor beta chains originate from one sample sequenced in a study of blood T cell repertoires in COVID-19 (dated by TCRdb to 2018 to 2021). The library was produced with the immunoSEQ multiplex PCR assay. In TCRdb, the immuneACCESS table is reduced to in-frame sequences with V and J assigned. These tables do not hold every clone; where another copy was compared, an unresolved V gene accounts for under half, and the others remain unexplained. This sample has approximately 36,000 clones in its table, and roughly 87% of those were observed once. Around 20% of the sample is in the top ten clones. Sequences were obtained from peripheral blood. The origin of the receptors is a man in his sixties with acute or convalescent COVID-19.

This chain links TRBV10-3 with TRBJ2-7, with 11 bases that match TRBD2. V lost 8 bases to trimming and J lost 1 base; unmatched junction nucleotides: 7. The CDR3 totals 15 residues. Per the germline V gene, CDR1 is ENHRY and CDR2 is SYGVKD. CDR3 residues: CAIGTGTSGSYEQYF. Written as DNA, the CDR3 is TGTGCCATCGGGACCGGGACTAGCGGTTCCTACGAGCAGTACTTC.

This clone has just a few counts. The rearrangement links TRBV10-3 to TRBJ1-5; 9 nucleotides align to TRBD1. Losses at the gene ends were 6 bases for V and 7 bases for J; bases not matched to a gene: 7. CDR3 length: 14 amino acids. CDR1 is ENHRY, CDR2 SYGVKD, per germline. Here the CDR3 reads CAIRGTGQGQPQHF. The CDR3 bases are TGTGCCATCAGAGGGACAGGGCAGGGACAGCCCCAGCATTTT.

The genes are TRBV7-9 and TRBJ2-1, with unresolved D. This CDR3 comprises 15 residues. Germline values: CDR1 SEHNR, CDR2 FQNEAQ (reference sequence). V was clipped by 5 bases and J by 9 bases, with 20 bases between them. CDR3 bases: TGTGCCAGCAGCCCCTCCCGCAGGAATTGGCGTGAGCAGTTCTTC. This codes for CASSPSRRNWREQFF. The full variable domain, completed using reference TRBV7-9 and TRBJ2-1, is DTGVSQNPRHKITKRGQNVTFRCDPISEHNRLYWYRQTLGQGPEFLTYFQNEAQLEKSRLLSDRFSAERPKGSFSTLEIQRTEQGDSAMYLCASSPSRRNWREQFFGPGTRLTVL.

As for this clone: One end of the junction fails to match germline, which may point to a read error. J is TRBJ2-1 and V is TRBV5-1; the D is unclear. The germline CDR1 and CDR2 sequences are SGHRS and YFSETQ. The CDR3 contains 15 residues. The CDR3 region has the DNA TGCGCCAGCAGCTTGGGAGTGAGCTCCCACAATGAGCAGTTCTTC. It translates to CASSLGVSSHNEQFF.

CDR3 loop: CASSPRARGISRGNTIYF. CDR3 DNA: TGTGCCAGCAGTCCCCGGGCCAGGGGAATTTCTCGTGGAAACACCATATATTTT. This chain connects TRBV6-6 to TRBJ1-3, with D possibly being TRBD1 (6 bases). V shed 5 bases and J shed 3 bases, with 23 bases lying between them. This CDR3 region has 18 residues. CDR1 and CDR2 from the germline V gene are MNHNY and SVGAGI (reference sequence).

The CDR3 protein is CASSHNPGQGAFEQYF. The CDR3 region has the DNA TGTGCCAGCTCACACAATCCGGGACAGGGGGCGTTCGAGCAGTACTTC. V and J are TRBV18 and TRBJ2-7; 12 nucleotides agree with TRBD1. Germline trimming cut 4 bases from V and 6 bases from J; bases unmatched to any gene: 10. Germline V gene data show CDR1 as KGHSH and CDR2 as LQKENI. This CDR3 is 16 amino acids long.

The chain has TRBV7-9 and TRBJ1-4, with TRBD1 as a possible D gene (6 bases). Between the trimmed V and J ends, which lost 5 bases and 7 bases, there was a span of 11 bases. CDR1 and CDR2 from the germline V gene are SEHNR and FQNEAQ (reference sequence). The CDR3 has 13 amino acids. In DNA, the CDR3 is TGTGCCAGCAGCCGCGGACAGTCTGAAAAACTGTTTTTT. Amino acids: CASSRGQSEKLFF.

The rearrangement uses TRBV5-1 and TRBJ2-1; D remains unclear. CDR3 size: 16 residues. V lost 0 bases and J 8 bases, leaving 18 bases between the germline ends. Germline assignment: CDR1 SGHRS and CDR2 YFSETQ. CDR3 sequence reads: CASSLGANQNIYEQFF. CDR3 coding DNA: TGCGCCAGCAGCTTGGGGGCCAACCAAAATATTTATGAGCAGTTCTTC.

Here the CDR3 DNA reads TGCGCCAGCAGCTTGGGACAGAGCCAAGAGACCCAGTACTTC. Its translation is CASSLGQSQETQYF. The chain joins TRBV5-1 to TRBJ2-5; TRBD1 might be the D (5 bases). The ends were cut back, 0 bases at V and 1 base at J, with 7 bases in the middle. The CDR3 totals 14 residues. Germline V gene data show CDR1 as SGHRS and CDR2 as YFSETQ.

The chain is built from TRBV5-1 and TRBJ2-1, with D tentatively TRBD2 (7 bases). Trimming cost V 0 bases and J 7 bases, with 14 bases left between them. Germline lookup yields CDR1 SGHRS and CDR2 YFSETQ. This CDR3 comprises 15 residues. CDR3 sequence: CASSLAVGGGNEQFF. CDR3 sequence (DNA): TGCGCCAGCAGCTTGGCCGTGGGAGGGGGTAATGAGCAGTTCTTC.

The chain is built from TRBV6-2 or TRBV6-3 and TRBJ2-7; D may be TRBD1 (6 bases). CDR1 and CDR2 from the germline V gene are MNHEY and SVGEGT. Trimming stripped 6 bases from V and 3 bases from J, with 15 bases between. The CDR3 consists of 14 residues. In DNA form, the CDR3 reads TGTGCCAGCAGCGCCAATGGACAGATCTACGAGCAGTACGTC. Translating gives CASSANGQIYEQYV.

The chain couples TRBV3-1 (or the pseudogene TRBV3-2) to TRBJ2-3; TRBD2 is a possible D gene (5 bases). The CDR3 runs 11 residues. CDR1 LGHDT and CDR2 YNNKEL come from the germline V gene (reference sequence). V was clipped by 7 bases and J by 5 bases, with 7 bases between them. The CDR3 sequence: CASTRGDTQYF. CDR3 coding DNA: TGTGCCAGCACCCGGGGAGATACGCAGTATTTT.

The chain uses TRBV11-3 and TRBJ2-5; 9 bases fit TRBD1. CDR1 SGHNT and CDR2 YENEEA come from the germline V gene. This CDR3 has 17 amino acids. V gave up 1 base and J gave up 4 bases; unmatched junction bases: 10. DNA for the CDR3: TGTGCCAGCAGCTTAGCATTAACAGGGGGCTCTCGAGAGACCCAGTACTTC. It encodes CASSLALTGGSRETQYF.

The gene calls are TRBV15 and TRBJ1-6; D ambiguous. From germline, CDR1 is LNHNV and CDR2 YYDKDF (reference sequence). This CDR3 region has 16 residues. V was clipped by 1 base and J by 7 bases, with 14 bases between them. DNA of the CDR3: TGTGCCACCAGCAGAGGGGAGGGCAGCTCCAATTCACCCCTCCACTTT. This codes for CATSRGEGSSNSPLHF.

The chain has TRBV18 and TRBJ2-7, with D perhaps TRBD2 (6 bases). Trimming cost V 4 bases and J 2 bases, with 15 bases left between them. CDR1 and CDR2 from the germline V gene are KGHSH and LQKENI. The CDR3 consists of 15 residues. The CDR3 DNA reads as TGTGCCAGCTCACTCCCTAGCGCCCTCACCTACGAGCAGTACTTC. Its translation: CASSLPSALTYEQYF.

CDR3: CASSPTISTGVMNTEAFF. Here the CDR3 DNA reads TGTGCCAGCAGCCCAACAATTTCGACAGGGGTCATGAACACTGAAGCTTTCTTT. This chain uses TRBV11-2 with TRBJ1-1; TRBD1 aligns across 8 bases. The CDR3 runs 18 residues. Germline V gene sequence: CDR1 SGHAT, CDR2 FQNNGV. V dropped 5 bases and J dropped 0; count of bases not matched to a gene: 14. Full variable domain (outside the CDR3, taken from reference TRBV11-2 and TRBJ1-1): EAGVAQSPRYKIIEKRQSVAFWCNPISGHATLYWYQQILGQGPKLLIQFQNNGVVDDSQLPKDRFSAERLKGVDSTLKIQPAKLEDSAVYLCASSPTISTGVMNTEAFFGQGTRLTVV.

The chain carries TRBV7-8 and TRBJ2-3; 8 bases fit TRBD1. V dropped 5 bases and J dropped 4; count of bases not matched to a gene: 14. From germline, CDR1 is SGHVS and CDR2 FQNEAQ. CDR3 length: 17 amino acids. CDR3 amino acids: CASSPSPGTGRADTQYF. The CDR3 bases are TGTGCCAGCAGCCCTAGCCCGGGGACAGGAAGAGCAGATACGCAGTATTTT.

The J gene is TRBJ2-1, the V gene TRBV19; D possibly corresponds to TRBD2 (6 bases). This CDR3 is 13 amino acids long. CDR1 is LNHDA, CDR2 SQIVND, per germline (reference sequence). Trimming took 6 bases from V and 10 from J, leaving 16 bases between them. The CDR3 DNA follows: TGTGCCAGTAGCCTTTTCGGGAGAGACGAGCAGTTCTTC. Its protein product is CASSLFGRDEQFF.

This chain joins TRBV7-2 and TRBJ1-1, with D hard to call. CDR1 is SGHTA, CDR2 FQGNSA, per germline. The germline V and J ends were trimmed by 9 bases and 11 bases, with 19 bases remaining between them. The CDR3 loop spans 12 amino acids. In nucleotides, the CDR3 is TGTGCCAGTCTAGTAGATGTGCGACGGGCTTTCTTT. It is translated as CASLVDVRRAFF.

This clone has a single count. The V gene is TRBV9, the J gene TRBJ1-5; 8 nucleotides align to TRBD1. V lost 3 bases, J lost 3 bases, and 5 bases stayed unmatched. This CDR3 has 15 residues. The germline gives CDR1 SGDLS, CDR2 YYNGEE. DNA of the CDR3: TGTGCCAGCAGCGAGGGGACAGGTCACAATCAGCCCCAGCATTTT. Amino acids: CASSEGTGHNQPQHF.

The CDR3 loop reads CASSQETGGSPLHF. The CDR3 DNA reads TGCGCCAGCAGCCAAGAAACCGGGGGTTCACCCCTCCACTTT. This chain joins TRBV4-3 and TRBJ1-6, with D perhaps TRBD1 (5 bases). The CDR3 runs to 14 residues. Per the germline V gene, CDR1 is LGHNA and CDR2 is YSLEER. V shed 0 bases and J shed 9 bases, with 9 bases lying between them.

This clone was seen more than once but under ten times. J is TRBJ2-3 and V is TRBV6-4; TRBD2 aligns across 11 bases. CDR1 MRHNA and CDR2 SNTAGT come from the germline V gene. V gave up 3 bases and J gave up 4 bases; unmatched junction bases: 3. There are 15 residues in the CDR3. DNA for the CDR3: TGTGCCAGCAGTGAGACTAGCGGGACTGCAGATACGCAGTATTTT. Amino acid sequence: CASSETSGTADTQYF.

The rearrangement joins TRBV3-1 (or the pseudogene TRBV3-2) to TRBJ2-1, with D maybe TRBD2 (6 bases). With 3 bases removed from V and 8 bases from J, the gap between germline ends came to 23 bases. CDR1 and CDR2 from the germline V gene are LGHDT and YNNKEL (reference sequence). The CDR3 runs 17 residues. The CDR3 spells CASSQDPWPREPYEQFF. Here the CDR3 DNA reads TGTGCCAGCAGCCAGGATCCGTGGCCTCGGGAGCCCTATGAGCAGTTCTTC.

The V gene is TRBV18, the J gene TRBJ2-5; D ambiguous. Germline V gives CDR1 KGHSH, CDR2 LQKENI. This CDR3 has 11 amino acids. The V end was cut by 3 bases, the J end by 3 bases, with 2 bases between. The CDR3 protein is CASSPEETQYF. For the CDR3, the DNA is TGTGCCAGCTCACCCGAAGAGACCCAGTACTTC.

CDR3 sequence (DNA): TGCGCCAGCAGCCAAGCCGGACAGGGTTCCTACGAGCAGTACTTC. Amino acid sequence: CASSQAGQGSYEQYF. The chain has TRBV4-1 and TRBJ2-7; 8 bases align to TRBD1. Germline loops: CDR1 MGHRA, CDR2 YSYEKL. The CDR3 contains 15 residues. V trimming: 1 base; J trimming: 1 base; junction bases outside the gene matches: 3.

The chain employs TRBV29-1 and TRBJ2-4, with D possibly TRBD2 on 5 matching bases. Germline CDR1 reads SQVTM; CDR2 reads ANQGSEA. This CDR3 is built from 11 residues. Trimming stripped 4 bases from V and 4 bases from J, with 5 bases between. The CDR3: CSVAGKNIQYF. Written as DNA, the CDR3 is TGCAGCGTTGCGGGGAAAAACATTCAGTACTTC.

The chain combines TRBV27 with TRBJ1-6, with D possibly being TRBD1 (5 bases). Germline-derived CDR1 and CDR2 are MNHEY and SMNVEV (reference sequence). This CDR3 has 13 amino acids. Trimming shortened V by 8 bases and J by 6 bases, and 11 bases separated the two germline ends. In DNA form, the CDR3 reads TGTGCCAGCCGTTGGCAGGGTAATTCACCCCTCCACTTT. Residues: CASRWQGNSPLHF.

This clone has only one observation. The chain is built from TRBV4-2 and TRBJ2-1; 7 positions match TRBD2. The V gene's germline CDR1 is LGHNA and CDR2 YNFKEQ. The CDR3 runs 15 residues. The V gene end was trimmed by 1 base and the J gene end by 8 bases; junction bases not matched to a gene: 8. The CDR3 region is CASSQGASGNDEQFF. DNA for the CDR3: TGTGCCAGCAGCCAAGGGGCCAGCGGGAATGATGAGCAGTTCTTC.

This chain uses TRBV2 with TRBJ2-7; possibly TRBD1 for D (5 bases). The CDR3 spans 14 residues. The germline gives CDR1 SNHLY, CDR2 FYNNEI. V lost 6 bases and J 4 bases, leaving 16 bases between the germline ends. The CDR3 reads CASRPRWGRYEQYF. DNA of the CDR3: TGTGCCAGCAGACCAAGGTGGGGCCGATACGAGCAGTACTTC.

The chain recombines TRBV2 with TRBJ1-5; possibly TRBD1 for D (6 bases). V was pared by 4 bases and J by 7 bases, with 17 bases between. Germline V CDR1 and CDR2: SNHLY, FYNNEI. The CDR3 contains 15 residues. The CDR3 DNA follows: TGTGCCAGCAGTGGACCAGGGGTTATGGGGCAGCCCCAGCATTTT. It codes for CASSGPGVMGQPQHF.